One sample yielded the 9 T cell receptor beta chains listed below, sequenced in a study of vaccination effects on CD4 cells after COVID-19 (dated by TCRdb to 2022 to 2024). No antigen has been identified for these receptors. The receptor library was made with the immunoSEQ multiplex PCR assay. Held by TCRdb, this immuneACCESS table contains in-frame sequences only and omits some clones. Under half of the omission traces to an unresolved V gene where checked; the cause of the rest is unknown. Recorded for this sample are approximately 54,000 clones; around 80% of them occurred a single time. 2.4% of the sample belongs to the ten largest clones. In the ViraFEST assay, PBMC were stimulated with viral peptide pools, and antigen-specific CD4+ T cell clonotypes were then identified by expansion using TCR sequencing. After about 9 days of culture, CD4+ T cells were isolated with the EasySep CD4+ T cell isolation kit.

Sequenced here: CD4+ T cells from PBMCs cultured with HCoV-229E spike peptides, sampled before COVID-19 vaccination. What this sample's cell subset or site label stands for: HCoV-229E spike overlapping peptide pool stimulation. Receptors originate from a human donor who received a COVID-19 vaccine.

The chain links TRBV5-1 to TRBJ2-3; 7 nucleotides align to TRBD2. Looked up from germline, CDR1 is SGHRS and CDR2 is YFSETQ. CDR3 length equals 17 residues. The ends lost 5 bases at V and 0 bases at J; junction bases unmatched: 12. The CDR3 nucleotides read TGCGCCAGCAGTTCCTTAGTTCAAGCGGGGAGCACAGATACGCAGTATTTT. This encodes CASSSLVQAGSTDTQYF.

The chain uses TRBV6-2 or TRBV6-3 and TRBJ1-2; 7 nucleotides align to TRBD1. Trimming removed 5 bases from V and 4 bases from J; junction bases left unmatched: 10. Germline lookup yields CDR1 MNHEY and CDR2 SVGEGT. There are 15 residues in the CDR3. CDR3 DNA sequence: TGTGCCAGCAGTGTCCCGGGACAGCGGGGCTATGGCTACACCTTC. Protein sequence: CASSVPGQRGYGYTF.

The chain combines TRBV27 with TRBJ2-2; TRBD1 matches at 10 bases. With 0 bases clipped from V and 5 bases from J, the junction kept 12 bases outside the gene matches. CDR3 length equals 19 residues. CDR1 and CDR2 (germline): MNHEY, SMNVEV (reference sequence). CDR3 loop: CASSLSAGQGLSGTGELFF. The CDR3 bases are TGTGCCAGCAGTTTATCGGCGGGACAGGGGCTTTCGGGAACCGGGGAGCTGTTTTTT.

The chain has TRBV6-5 and TRBJ2-2; D not resolved. Per the germline V gene, CDR1 is MNHEY and CDR2 is SVGAGI. Trimming pared 6 bases from V and 2 bases from J, leaving 4 bases between. The CDR3 runs to 12 residues. DNA for the CDR3: TGTGCCAGCAGCTTTAACACCGGGGAGCTGTTTTTT. As protein: CASSFNTGELFF.

Only a few counts were recorded for this clone. The chain couples TRBV2 to TRBJ2-7; no clear D. Germline assignment: CDR1 SNHLY and CDR2 FYNNEI. With 6 bases removed from V and 3 bases from J, the gap between germline ends came to 3 bases. The CDR3 sequence is 10 residues long. The CDR3 sequence is CASRFYEQYV. In nucleotides, the CDR3 is TGTGCCAGCAGATTCTACGAGCAGTACGTC.

V is TRBV5-5 and J is TRBJ1-1; D might be TRBD1 (5 bases). V lost 0 bases and J 1 base, leaving 10 bases between the germline ends. This CDR3 is built from 15 residues. Germline CDR1 and CDR2: SGHKS and YYEKEE (reference sequence). CDR3: CASSLVGASNTEAFF. The CDR3 region has the DNA TGTGCCAGCAGCTTGGTTGGGGCATCGAACACTGAAGCTTTCTTT.

The rearrangement joins TRBV2 to TRBJ2-6; D not certain. V lost 6 bases and J lost 4, with 16 bases in between. Germline V gene lookup returns CDR1 SNHLY and CDR2 FYNNEI. The CDR3 consists of 16 residues. CDR3 loop: CASSLTLGLGANVLTF. CDR3 in DNA: TGTGCCAGCAGCCTTACACTTGGGCTCGGGGCCAACGTCCTGACTTTC.

The gene calls are TRBV25-1 and TRBJ1-1; 7 bases fit TRBD1. V lost 6 bases, J lost 0 bases, and 4 bases stayed unmatched. The CDR3 length is 14 residues. Germline V gene lookup returns CDR1 MGHDK and CDR2 SYGVNS. As DNA, the CDR3 is TGTGCCAGCAGGCCGGGACAGCTGAACACTGAAGCTTTCTTT. Translating gives CASRPGQLNTEAFF.

The V call is TRBV4-3, the J call TRBJ2-1, with TRBD2 matching 9 bases. The CDR3 spans 16 residues. Germline values: CDR1 LGHNA, CDR2 YSLEER. J gave up 2 bases and V 3 bases, and 5 bases lay outside the gene matches. The CDR3 loop reads CASSHRTSGPYNEQFF. CDR3 sequence (DNA): TGCGCCAGCAGCCATCGTACTAGCGGGCCCTACAATGAGCAGTTCTTC.